Listed below are T cell receptor beta chains from one sample, sequenced in a study of beta chain features in type 1 diabetes. The table came from immunoSEQ multiplex PCR; TCRdb's copy has only in-frame clones and leaves some out. The table shows fewer than 150,000 clones, with about 7% occurring only once. The sample comprised central memory CD4+ T cells from blood. The source of these receptors is a woman aged 25 to 45 in good health. Each CDR3 is given with its conserved first and last residue. D genes are given only for firm matches. A clone size is listed for some rows: how often the clone was seen (once, few, many), or a class if it is expanded.

>TRBJ1-1|TRBD1|few|TRBV28
CASTTPGTGPNTEAFF
TGTGCCAGCACCACTCCCGGGACAGGTCCGAACACTGAAGCTTTCTTT
>TRBJ1-1|.|.|TRBV13
CASSLDLRRNTEAFF
TGTGCCAGCAGCTTAGACCTCCGGAGGAACACTGAAGCTTTCTTT
>TRBJ2-7|.|.|TRBV7-9
CASSLSVTRGEQYF
TGTGCCAGCAGCTTAAGTGTGACTAGGGGCGAGCAGTACTTC
>TRBJ2-3|.|few|TRBV7-3
CASSSSDTQYF
TGTGCCAGCAGCTCCTCAGATACGCAGTATTTT
>TRBJ2-7|.|.|TRBV5-1
CASSKGLAAREQYF
TGCGCCAGCAGCAAGGGACTGGCGGCACGGGAGCAGTACTTC
>TRBJ2-2|TRBD2|.|TRBV5-1
CASSPGLAGGPNTGELFF
TGCGCCAGCAGTCCAGGACTAGCGGGAGGGCCTAACACCGGGGAGCTGTTTTTT
>TRBJ2-7|.|.|TRBV7-8
CASSLVLLSGTKYEQYF
TGTGCCAGCAGCTTAGTCTTATTGTCCGGTACTAAATACGAGCAGTACTTC
>TRBJ2-7|TRBD2|few|TRBV4-2
CASSLASGRAREQYF
TGTGCCAGCAGCTTGGCTAGCGGGAGGGCCAGGGAGCAGTACTTC
>TRBJ2-5|TRBD2|.|TRBV28
CASKPSGSETQYF
TGTGCCAGCAAACCTAGCGGTTCAGAGACCCAGTACTTC
>TRBJ2-7|TRBD1|.|TRBV7-2
CASSFPSTGNYEQYF
TGTGCCAGCAGCTTCCCTTCGACAGGGAACTACGAGCAGTACTTC
>TRBJ2-3|TRBD1|few|TRBV5-4
CASSYDRGRTDTQYF
TGTGCCAGCAGCTACGACAGGGGGCGCACAGATACGCAGTATTTT
>TRBJ2-7|TRBD2|few|TRBV5-1
CASSFRTSGGNEQYF
TGCGCCAGCAGCTTCCGGACTAGCGGGGGGAACGAGCAGTACTTC
>TRBJ1-4|TRBD1|.|TRBV28
CASSLTGGSGEKLFF
TGTGCCAGCAGTTTGACAGGGGGCTCGGGGGAAAAACTGTTTTTT
>TRBJ2-1|TRBD2|many|TRBV28
CASTSGRGHEQFF
TGTGCCAGCACTAGCGGGAGAGGGCATGAGCAGTTCTTC
>TRBJ2-5|.|few|TRBV2
CASSTGRETQYF
TGTGCCAGCAGTACAGGCAGGGAGACCCAGTACTTC
>TRBJ2-7|TRBD1|.|TRBV6-1
CASSEGTGIYEQYF
TGTGCCAGCAGTGAAGGGACAGGGATCTACGAGCAGTACTTC
>TRBJ1-4|TRBD1|few|TRBV5-4
CASSPRTGANEKLFF
TGTGCCAGCAGTCCACGGACAGGAGCTAATGAAAAACTGTTTTTT
>TRBJ2-1|TRBD2|few|TRBV7-8
CASSLSRGGPVHEQFF
TGTGCCAGCAGCTTATCTCGGGGAGGGCCGGTACATGAGCAGTTCTTC
>TRBJ2-1|.|.|TRBV18
CASSPLYQEEQFF
TGTGCCAGCTCACCCCTATACCAGGAAGAGCAGTTCTTC
>TRBJ2-2|.|few|TRBV7-2
CASSLYERELFF
TGTGCCAGCAGCTTATACGAGAGGGAGCTGTTTTTT
>TRBJ2-2|TRBD2|.|TRBV7-3
CASSTVAGGRTGELFF
TGTGCCAGCAGCACTGTAGCGGGAGGGAGAACCGGGGAGCTGTTTTTT
>TRBJ2-5|TRBD1|.|TRBV9
CASNKTGAETQYF
TGTGCCAGCAACAAGACAGGGGCAGAGACCCAGTACTTC
>TRBJ2-1|.|.|TRBV2
CASTRQGLNHNEQFF
TGTGCCAGCACGCGGCAGGGCCTTAACCACAATGAGCAGTTCTTC